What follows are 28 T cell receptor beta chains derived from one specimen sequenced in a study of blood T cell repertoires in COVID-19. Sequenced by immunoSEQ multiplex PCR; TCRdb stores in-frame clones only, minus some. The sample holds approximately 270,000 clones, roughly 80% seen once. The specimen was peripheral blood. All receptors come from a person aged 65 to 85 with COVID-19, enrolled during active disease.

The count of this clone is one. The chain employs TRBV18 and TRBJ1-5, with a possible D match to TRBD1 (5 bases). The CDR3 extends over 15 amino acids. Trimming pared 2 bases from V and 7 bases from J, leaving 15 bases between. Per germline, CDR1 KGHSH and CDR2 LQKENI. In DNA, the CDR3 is TGTGCCAGCTCACCAGACGACGGCCAGGGACAGCCCCAGCATTTT. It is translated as CASSPDDGQGQPQHF.

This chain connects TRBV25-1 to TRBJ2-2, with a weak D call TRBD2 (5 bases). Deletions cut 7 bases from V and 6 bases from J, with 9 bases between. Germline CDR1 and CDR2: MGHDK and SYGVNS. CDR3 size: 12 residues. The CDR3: CASTTGSGELFF. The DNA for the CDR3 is TGTGCCAGCACAACGGGATCCGGGGAGCTGTTTTTT. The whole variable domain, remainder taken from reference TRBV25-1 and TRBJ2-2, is EADIYQTPRYLVIGTGKKITLECSQTMGHDKMYWYQQDPGMELHLIHYSYGVNSTEKGDLSSESTVSRIRTEHFPLTLESARPSHTSQYLCASTTGSGELFFGEGSRLTVL.

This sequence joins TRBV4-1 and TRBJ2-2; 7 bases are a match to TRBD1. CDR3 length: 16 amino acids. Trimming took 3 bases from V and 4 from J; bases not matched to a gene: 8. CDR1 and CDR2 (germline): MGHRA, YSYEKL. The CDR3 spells CASSQETGVSTGELFF. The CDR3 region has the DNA TGCGCCAGCAGCCAGGAAACAGGGGTCAGCACCGGGGAGCTGTTTTTT.

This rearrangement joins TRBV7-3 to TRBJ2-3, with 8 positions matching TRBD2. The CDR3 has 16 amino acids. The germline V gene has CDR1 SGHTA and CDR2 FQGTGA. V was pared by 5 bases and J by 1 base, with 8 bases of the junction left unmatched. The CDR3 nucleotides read TGTGCCAGCAGCCTCCTCGGGGGGGACGGCACAGATACGCAGTATTTT. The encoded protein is CASSLLGGDGTDTQYF.

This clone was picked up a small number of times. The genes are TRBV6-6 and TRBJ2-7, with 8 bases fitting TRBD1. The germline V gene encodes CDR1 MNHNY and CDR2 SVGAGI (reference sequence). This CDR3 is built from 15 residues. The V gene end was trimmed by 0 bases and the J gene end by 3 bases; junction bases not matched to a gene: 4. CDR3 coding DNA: TGTGCCAGCAGTTACTCCTCAGACAGGGGCTACGAGCAGTACTTC. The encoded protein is CASSYSSDRGYEQYF.

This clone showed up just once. In DNA form, the CDR3 reads TGTGCCAGCAGTAAGAGGAATGAGCAGTTCTTC. It encodes CASSKRNEQFF. The chain combines TRBV7-2 with TRBJ2-1; D remains ambiguous. Looked up from germline, CDR1 is SGHTA and CDR2 is FQGNSA. Trimming stripped 6 bases from V and 7 bases from J, with 7 bases between. The CDR3 loop spans 11 amino acids.

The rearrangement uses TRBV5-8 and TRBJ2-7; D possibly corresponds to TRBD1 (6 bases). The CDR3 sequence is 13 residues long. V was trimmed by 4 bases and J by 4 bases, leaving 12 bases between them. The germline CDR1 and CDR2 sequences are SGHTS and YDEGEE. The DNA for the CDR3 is TGTGCCAGCAGCGAACCTGGACAGTACGAGCAGTACTTC. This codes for CASSEPGQYEQYF.

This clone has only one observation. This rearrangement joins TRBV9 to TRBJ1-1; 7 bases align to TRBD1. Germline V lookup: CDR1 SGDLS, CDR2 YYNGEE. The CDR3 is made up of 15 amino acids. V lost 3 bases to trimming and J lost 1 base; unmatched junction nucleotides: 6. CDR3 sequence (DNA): TGTGCCAGCAGCGATTGGACAGGCGCGAACACTGAAGCTTTCTTT. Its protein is CASSDWTGANTEAFF.

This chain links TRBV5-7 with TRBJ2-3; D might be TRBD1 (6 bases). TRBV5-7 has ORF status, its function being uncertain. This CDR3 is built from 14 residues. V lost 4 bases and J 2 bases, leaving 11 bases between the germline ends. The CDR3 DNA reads TGTGCCAGCAGCCAGGGGAACTACACAGATACGCAGTATTTT. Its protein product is CASSQGNYTDTQYF.

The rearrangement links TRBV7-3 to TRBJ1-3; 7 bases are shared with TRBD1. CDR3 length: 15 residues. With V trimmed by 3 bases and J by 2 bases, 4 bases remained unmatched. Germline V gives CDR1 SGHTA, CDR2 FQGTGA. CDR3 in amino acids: CASSFTGTAGNTIYF. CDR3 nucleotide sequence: TGTGCCAGCAGCTTCACCGGGACAGCTGGAAACACCATATATTTT.

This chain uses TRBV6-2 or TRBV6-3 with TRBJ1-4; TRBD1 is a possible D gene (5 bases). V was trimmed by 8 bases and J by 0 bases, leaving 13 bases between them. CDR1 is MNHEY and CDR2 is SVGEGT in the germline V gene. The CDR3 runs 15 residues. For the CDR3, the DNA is TGTGCCAGCGGCCCAGGGAGGGCAACTAATGAAAAACTGTTTTTT. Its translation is CASGPGRATNEKLFF.

The DNA of the CDR3 is TGTGCCAGCAGCTTTAATATGCAGCCCCAGCATTTT. Its protein product is CASSFNMQPQHF. The gene calls are TRBV7-2 and TRBJ1-5; D unclear. The germline V gene encodes CDR1 SGHTA and CDR2 FQGNSA. This CDR3 has 12 amino acids. V lost 3 bases and J 7 bases, leaving 7 bases between the germline ends.

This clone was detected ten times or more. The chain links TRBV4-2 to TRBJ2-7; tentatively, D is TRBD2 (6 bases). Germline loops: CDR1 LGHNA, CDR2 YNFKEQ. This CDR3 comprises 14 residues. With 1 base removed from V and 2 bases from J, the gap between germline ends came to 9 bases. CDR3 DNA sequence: TGTGCCAGCAGCCAAGTGGAGGGTACCTACGAGCAGTACTTC. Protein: CASSQVEGTYEQYF.

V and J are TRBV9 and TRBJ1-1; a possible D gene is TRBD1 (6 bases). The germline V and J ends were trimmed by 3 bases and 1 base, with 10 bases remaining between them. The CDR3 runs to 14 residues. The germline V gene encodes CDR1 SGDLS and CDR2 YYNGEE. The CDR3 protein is CASSAGQRNTEAFF. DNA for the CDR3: TGTGCCAGCAGCGCCGGACAGAGGAACACTGAAGCTTTCTTT.

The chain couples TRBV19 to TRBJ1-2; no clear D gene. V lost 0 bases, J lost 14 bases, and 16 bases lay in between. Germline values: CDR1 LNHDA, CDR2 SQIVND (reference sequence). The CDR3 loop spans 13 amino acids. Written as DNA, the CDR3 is TGTGCCAGTAGTATAGATCTGATTTTTGGGCAGACCTTC. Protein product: CASSIDLIFGQTF.

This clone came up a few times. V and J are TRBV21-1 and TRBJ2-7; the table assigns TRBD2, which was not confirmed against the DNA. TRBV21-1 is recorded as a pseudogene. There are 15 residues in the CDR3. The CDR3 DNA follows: TGTGCCAGCAGCAAAGAGGTGGGACTGGCCTACGAGCAGTACTTC. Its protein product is CASSKEVGLAYEQYF.

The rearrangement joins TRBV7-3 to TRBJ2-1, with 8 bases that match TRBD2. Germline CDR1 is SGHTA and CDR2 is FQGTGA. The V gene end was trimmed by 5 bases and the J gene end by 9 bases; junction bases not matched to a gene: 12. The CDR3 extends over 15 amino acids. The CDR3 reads CASSGTGTRGGEQFF. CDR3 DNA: TGTGCCAGCAGCGGTACCGGGACTAGAGGGGGTGAGCAGTTCTTC.

The CDR3 loop is CASRNDRNYGYTF. CDR3 bases: TGTGCCAGTAGAAACGACAGAAACTATGGCTACACCTTC. J is TRBJ1-2 and V is TRBV19; a possible D gene is TRBD1 (5 bases). V dropped 6 bases and J dropped 2 bases, with 10 bases sitting between them. The CDR3 consists of 13 residues. The germline V gene has CDR1 LNHDA and CDR2 SQIVND (reference sequence). Full variable domain (outside the CDR3, taken from reference TRBV19 and TRBJ1-2): DGGITQSPKYLFRKEGQNVTLSCEQNLNHDAMYWYRQDPGQGLRLIYYSQIVNDFQKGDIAEGYSVSREKKESFPLTVTSAQKNPTAFYLCASRNDRNYGYTFGSGTRLTVV.

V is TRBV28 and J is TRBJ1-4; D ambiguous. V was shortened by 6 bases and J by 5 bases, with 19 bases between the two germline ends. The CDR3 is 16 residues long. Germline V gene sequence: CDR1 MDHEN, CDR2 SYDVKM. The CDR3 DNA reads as TGTGCCAGCAGCTCCATCAGTGGTGCCAGAAATGAAAAACTGTTTTTT. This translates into CASSSISGARNEKLFF.

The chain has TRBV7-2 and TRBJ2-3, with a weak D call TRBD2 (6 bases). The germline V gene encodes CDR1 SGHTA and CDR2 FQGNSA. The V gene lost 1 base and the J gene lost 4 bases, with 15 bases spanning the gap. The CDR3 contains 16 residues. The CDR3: CASSLGTGEVADTQYF. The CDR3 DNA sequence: TGTGCCAGCAGCTTAGGTACGGGAGAGGTCGCAGATACGCAGTATTTT.

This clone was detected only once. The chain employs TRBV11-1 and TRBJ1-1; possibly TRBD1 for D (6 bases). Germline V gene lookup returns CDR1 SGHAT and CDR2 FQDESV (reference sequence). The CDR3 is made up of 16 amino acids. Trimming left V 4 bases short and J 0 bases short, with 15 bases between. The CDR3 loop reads CASSSAYGTLNTEAFF. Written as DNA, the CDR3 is TGTGCCAGCAGCTCGGCCTACGGGACACTGAACACTGAAGCTTTCTTT.

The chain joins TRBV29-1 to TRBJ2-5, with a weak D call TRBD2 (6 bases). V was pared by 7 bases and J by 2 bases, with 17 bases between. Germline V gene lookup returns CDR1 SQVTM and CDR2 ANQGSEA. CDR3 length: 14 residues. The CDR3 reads CSAKGLTSQETQYF. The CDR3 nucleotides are TGCAGCGCCAAGGGACTCACGTCTCAAGAGACCCAGTACTTC.

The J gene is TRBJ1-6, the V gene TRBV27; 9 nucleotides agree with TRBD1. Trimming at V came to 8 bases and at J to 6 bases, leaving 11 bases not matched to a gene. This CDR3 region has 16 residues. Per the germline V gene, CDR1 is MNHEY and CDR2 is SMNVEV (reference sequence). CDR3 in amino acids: CASRLGGTGSNSPLHF. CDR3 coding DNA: TGTGCCAGCCGCCTTGGAGGGACAGGGTCTAATTCACCCCTCCACTTT.

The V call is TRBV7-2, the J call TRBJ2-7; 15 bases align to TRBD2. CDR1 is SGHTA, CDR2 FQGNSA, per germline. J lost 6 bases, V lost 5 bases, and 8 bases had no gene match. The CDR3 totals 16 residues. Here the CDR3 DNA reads TGTGCCAGCAGCCCTACGACGGGACTAGCGGGAGGCGAGCAGTACTTC. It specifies CASSPTTGLAGGEQYF.

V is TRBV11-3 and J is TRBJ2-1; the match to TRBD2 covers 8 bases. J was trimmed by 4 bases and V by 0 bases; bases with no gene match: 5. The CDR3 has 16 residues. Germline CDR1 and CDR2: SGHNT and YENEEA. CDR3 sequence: CASSLEGTRRYNEQFF. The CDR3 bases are TGTGCCAGCAGCTTAGAAGGGACTAGACGATACAATGAGCAGTTCTTC.

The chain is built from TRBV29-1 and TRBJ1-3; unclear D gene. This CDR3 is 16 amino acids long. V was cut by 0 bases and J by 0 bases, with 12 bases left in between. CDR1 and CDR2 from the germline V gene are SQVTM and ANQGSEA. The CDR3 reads CSVEELDFLSGNTIYF. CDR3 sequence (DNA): TGCAGCGTTGAAGAACTGGACTTCCTCTCTGGAAACACCATATATTTT.

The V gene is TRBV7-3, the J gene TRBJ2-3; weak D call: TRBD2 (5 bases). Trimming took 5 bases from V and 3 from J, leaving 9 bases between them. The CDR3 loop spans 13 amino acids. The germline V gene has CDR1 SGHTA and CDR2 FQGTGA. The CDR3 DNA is TGTGCCAGCAGCCCCCCGGGGACAGATACGCAGTATTTT. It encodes CASSPPGTDTQYF.

In DNA, the CDR3 is TGTGCCAGCAGCTCCCAGGTGGGCGCTGGGAATTCACCCCTCCACTTT. It is translated as CASSSQVGAGNSPLHF. The V gene is TRBV7-9, the J gene TRBJ1-6; D not resolved. Trimming pared 4 bases from V and 7 bases from J, leaving 17 bases between. CDR1 is SEHNR and CDR2 is FQNEAQ in the germline V gene (reference sequence). This CDR3 has 16 residues.